This entry features one TCR beta chain sequence. Its target is not known. Selected positively for CCR7 and CD45RO-negative, naive CD8 cells excluded terminally differentiated effector memory CD45RA+ cells. The study ran the assay at deep level. In the original processing: Junction-only sequences without quality scores came from ImmunoSEQ, so filtering differed. Repertoires were generated with immunoSEQ multiplex PCR, while TCRdb's copy carries only in-frame clones and drops some. That table supplies the V and J calls and clone size; D and trimming were determined from the DNA. The sample carries 1.5 million to 2.5 million clones, just under 95% recorded once. This sample was included in a study of shared clonotypes between healthy human individuals. Study details: Per donor, CD8 memory used one plate, CD8 naive used two, CD4 memory used three and CD4 naive used three.

This CDR3 has 15 amino acids. Trimming removed 2 bases from V and 4 bases from J; junction bases left unmatched: 8. In germline, CDR1 is WSHSY, CDR2 SAAADI. Broader study findings: Naive subsets usually exceeded memory subsets in estimated richness.

The V and J genes are TRBV10-2 and TRBJ2-7; TRBD2 matches 7 bases. Sequencing was performed on naive CD8+ T cells sorted from blood. This clonotype was sampled from a man between 18 and 35 years old in good health. The CDR3 DNA reads TGCGCCAGCAGTGAGAGACCTAGCGGTCTGTACGAGCAGTACTTC. Translated: CASSERPSGLYEQYF.